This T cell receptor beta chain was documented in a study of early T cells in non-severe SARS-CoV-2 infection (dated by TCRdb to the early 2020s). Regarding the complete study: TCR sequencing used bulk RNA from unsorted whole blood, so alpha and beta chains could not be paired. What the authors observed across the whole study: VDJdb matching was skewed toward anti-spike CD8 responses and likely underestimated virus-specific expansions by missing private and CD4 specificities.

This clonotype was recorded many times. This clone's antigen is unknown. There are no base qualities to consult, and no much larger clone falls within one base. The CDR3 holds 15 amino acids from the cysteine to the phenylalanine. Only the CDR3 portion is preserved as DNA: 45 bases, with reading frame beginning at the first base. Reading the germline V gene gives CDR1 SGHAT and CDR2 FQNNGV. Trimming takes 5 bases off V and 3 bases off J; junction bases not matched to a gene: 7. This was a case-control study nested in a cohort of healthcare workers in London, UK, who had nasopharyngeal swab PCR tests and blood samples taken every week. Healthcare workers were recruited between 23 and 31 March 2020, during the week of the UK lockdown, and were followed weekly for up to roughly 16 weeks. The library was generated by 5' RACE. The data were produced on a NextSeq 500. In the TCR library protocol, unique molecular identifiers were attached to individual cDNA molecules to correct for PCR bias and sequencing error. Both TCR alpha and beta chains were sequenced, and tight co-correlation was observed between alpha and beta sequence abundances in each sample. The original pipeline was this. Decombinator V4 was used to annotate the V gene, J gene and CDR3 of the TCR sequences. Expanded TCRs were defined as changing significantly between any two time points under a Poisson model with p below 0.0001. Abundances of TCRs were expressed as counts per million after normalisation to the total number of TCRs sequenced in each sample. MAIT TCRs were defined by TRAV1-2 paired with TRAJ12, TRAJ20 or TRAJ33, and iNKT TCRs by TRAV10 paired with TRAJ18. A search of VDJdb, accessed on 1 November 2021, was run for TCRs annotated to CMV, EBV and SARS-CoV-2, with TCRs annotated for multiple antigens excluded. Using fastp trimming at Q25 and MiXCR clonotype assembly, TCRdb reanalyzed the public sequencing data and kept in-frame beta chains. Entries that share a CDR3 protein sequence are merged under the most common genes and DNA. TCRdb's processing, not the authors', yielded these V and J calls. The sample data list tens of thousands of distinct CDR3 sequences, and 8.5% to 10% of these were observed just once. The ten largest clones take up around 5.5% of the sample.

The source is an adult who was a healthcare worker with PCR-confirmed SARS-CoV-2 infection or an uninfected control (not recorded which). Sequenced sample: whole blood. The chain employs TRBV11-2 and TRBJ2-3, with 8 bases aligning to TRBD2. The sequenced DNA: TGTGCCAGCAGCCAAAGCGGGGGCGGGACAGATACGCAGTATTTT. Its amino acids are CASSQSGGGTDTQYF.